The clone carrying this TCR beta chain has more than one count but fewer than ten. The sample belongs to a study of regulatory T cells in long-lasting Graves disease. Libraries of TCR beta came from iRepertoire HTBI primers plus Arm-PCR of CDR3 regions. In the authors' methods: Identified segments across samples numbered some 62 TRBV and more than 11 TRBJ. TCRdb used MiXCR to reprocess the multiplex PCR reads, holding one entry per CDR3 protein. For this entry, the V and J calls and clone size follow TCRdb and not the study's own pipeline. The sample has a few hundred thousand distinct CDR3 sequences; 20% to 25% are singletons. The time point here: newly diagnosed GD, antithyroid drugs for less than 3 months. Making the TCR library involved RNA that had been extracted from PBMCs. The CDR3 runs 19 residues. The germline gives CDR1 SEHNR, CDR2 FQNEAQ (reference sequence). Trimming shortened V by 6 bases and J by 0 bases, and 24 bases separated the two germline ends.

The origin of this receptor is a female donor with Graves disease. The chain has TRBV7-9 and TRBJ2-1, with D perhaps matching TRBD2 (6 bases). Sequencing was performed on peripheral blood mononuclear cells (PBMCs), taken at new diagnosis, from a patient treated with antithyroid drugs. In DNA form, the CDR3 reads TGTGCCAGCAGGCAAAAAAAGGTTGGCGGGAAGAGCTCCTACAATGAGCAGTTCTTC. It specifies CASRQKKVGGKSSYNEQFF.